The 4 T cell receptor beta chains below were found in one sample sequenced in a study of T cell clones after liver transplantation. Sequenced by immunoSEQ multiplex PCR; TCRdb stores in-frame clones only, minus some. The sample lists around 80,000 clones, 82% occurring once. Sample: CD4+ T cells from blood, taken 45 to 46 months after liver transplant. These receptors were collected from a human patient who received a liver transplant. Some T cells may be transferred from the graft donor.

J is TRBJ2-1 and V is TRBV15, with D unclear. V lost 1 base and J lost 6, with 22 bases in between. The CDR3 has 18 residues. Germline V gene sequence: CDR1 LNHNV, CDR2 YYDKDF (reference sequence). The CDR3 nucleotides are TGTGCCACCAGCAGAGTCATGAGCAAAATCTATTCCGCCAATGAGCAGTTCTTC. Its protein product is CATSRVMSKIYSANEQFF. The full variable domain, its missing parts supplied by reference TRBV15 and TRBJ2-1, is DAMVIQNPRYQVTQFGKPVTLSCSQTLNHNVMYWYQQKSSQAPKLLFHYYDKDFNNEADTPDNFQSRRPNTSFCFLDIRSPGLGDTAMYLCATSRVMSKIYSANEQFFGPGTRLTVL.

The CDR3 loop is CASGDGNLRGYTF. DNA of the CDR3: TGTGCTAGTGGTGACGGGAACCTTCGAGGCTACACCTTC. J is TRBJ1-2 and V is TRBV12-5; D is undetermined. CDR1 and CDR2 from the germline V gene are LGHNT and FRNRAP. The CDR3 has 13 residues. With 5 bases removed from V and 8 bases from J, the gap between germline ends came to 15 bases.

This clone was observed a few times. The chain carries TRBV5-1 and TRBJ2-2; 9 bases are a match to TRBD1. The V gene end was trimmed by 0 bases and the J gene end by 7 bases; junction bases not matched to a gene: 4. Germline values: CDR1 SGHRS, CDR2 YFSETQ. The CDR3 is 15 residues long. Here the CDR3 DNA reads TGCGCCAGCAGCTTGGCAGGACAGGGGAGCGGGGAGCTGTTTTTT. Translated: CASSLAGQGSGELFF. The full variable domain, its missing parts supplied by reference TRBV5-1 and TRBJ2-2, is KAGVTQTPRYLIKTRGQQVTLSCSPISGHRSVSWYQQTPGQGLQFLFEYFSETQRNKGNFPGRFSGRQFSNSRSEMNVSTLELGDSALYLCASSLAGQGSGELFFGEGSRLTVL.

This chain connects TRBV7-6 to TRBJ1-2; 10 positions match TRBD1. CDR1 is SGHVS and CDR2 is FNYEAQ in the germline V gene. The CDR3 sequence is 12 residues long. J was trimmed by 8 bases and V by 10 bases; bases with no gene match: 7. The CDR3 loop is CATGTGDRGYTF. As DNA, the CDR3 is TGTGCCACCGGGACAGGGGATCGGGGCTACACCTTC.